This passage covers 13 T cell receptor beta chains from one sample sequenced in a study of cytomegalovirus exposure and HLA in healthy donors. PCR amplification relied on 60 Vbeta primers (plus 13 Jbeta primers). Repertoires were generated with immunoSEQ multiplex PCR, while TCRdb's copy carries only in-frame clones and drops some. The sample includes 75,000 to 90,000 clones, around 84% of them seen just once. Sample: PBMCs. These receptors came from a middle-aged man in good health and CMV-seropositive.

The chain carries TRBV18 and TRBJ2-5, with 12 nucleotides matching TRBD1. Judging by the DNA end, TRBJ2-7 fits better; the J call may be wrong. Germline V CDR1 and CDR2: KGHSH, LQKENI. The CDR3 consists of 16 residues. The CDR3 loop is CASSPLSGTGGVEQYF. In DNA form, the CDR3 reads TGTGCCAGCTCACCACTCTCCGGGACAGGGGGCGTCGAGCAGTACTTC.

The V call is TRBV18, the J call TRBJ2-5, with D perhaps matching TRBD1 (6 bases). The V gene's germline CDR1 is KGHSH and CDR2 LQKENI. The CDR3 sequence is 15 residues long. Trimming took 8 bases from V and 2 from J, leaving 18 bases between them. The CDR3 DNA is TGTGCCAGCAGGGACAATTCGGGGTCACAAGAGACCCAGTACTTC. Amino acids: CASRDNSGSQETQYF. Full variable domain (missing parts from reference TRBV18 and TRBJ2-5): NAGVMQNPRHLVRRRGQEARLRCSPMKGHSHVYWYRQLPEEGLKFMVYLQKENIIDESGMPKERFSAEFPKEGPSILRIQQVVRGDSAAYFCASRDNSGSQETQYFGPGTRLLVL.

The genes are TRBV11-1 and TRBJ2-1; 7 positions match TRBD2. J gave up 9 bases and V 0 bases, and 14 bases lay outside the gene matches. The CDR3 totals 17 residues. Germline V gene lookup returns CDR1 SGHAT and CDR2 FQDESV (reference sequence). The CDR3 loop reads CASSLASGTNLQGEQFF. The CDR3 nucleotides are TGTGCCAGCAGCTTAGCGAGCGGGACCAATCTACAAGGTGAGCAGTTCTTC.

The CDR3: CASSISGGQVSAYEQYF. The CDR3 DNA is TGTGCCAGCAGCATCAGCGGGGGCCAGGTCTCGGCCTACGAGCAGTACTTC. The chain uses TRBV7-6 and TRBJ2-7; TRBD2 aligns across 8 bases. The junction had 14 bases not matched to a gene; V was cut back by 5 bases and J by 2 bases. The CDR3 loop spans 17 amino acids. Germline V gene lookup returns CDR1 SGHVS and CDR2 FNYEAQ.

The genes are TRBV7-9 and TRBJ2-1; 10 nucleotides line up with TRBD2. Germline CDR1 SEHNR, CDR2 FQNEAQ (reference sequence). Losses at the gene ends were 5 bases for V and 8 bases for J; bases not matched to a gene: 12. The CDR3 has 16 amino acids. This CDR3 reads CASSAHGTSVLDEQFF. For the CDR3, the DNA is TGTGCCAGCAGCGCGCACGGGACTAGCGTGCTGGATGAGCAGTTCTTC.

This clone was recorded once. The J gene is TRBJ2-2, the V gene TRBV5-6, with TRBD1 matching 9 bases. The CDR3 covers 15 residues. Germline-derived CDR1 and CDR2 are SGHDT and YYEEEE. V dropped 4 bases and J dropped 5; count of bases not matched to a gene: 6. The CDR3 sequence: CASSGGQGGTGELFF. Written as DNA, the CDR3 is TGTGCCAGCAGCGGGGGACAGGGAGGAACCGGGGAGCTGTTTTTT.

The chain uses TRBV28 and TRBJ1-2; TRBD1 matches 10 bases. With V trimmed by 5 bases and J by 3 bases, 9 bases remained unmatched. Germline V gene lookup returns CDR1 MDHEN and CDR2 SYDVKM. The CDR3 runs 16 residues. The CDR3 nucleotides are TGTGCCAGCAGTCCCAATGGACAGGGGGGCGACTATGGCTACACCTTC. Protein: CASSPNGQGGDYGYTF.

J is TRBJ2-1 and V is TRBV27; D might be TRBD1 (6 bases). Germline CDR1 and CDR2: MNHEY and SMNVEV (reference sequence). The CDR3 length is 20 residues. V gave up 0 bases and J gave up 0 bases, with 21 bases separating them. In DNA form, the CDR3 reads TGTGCCAGCAGTTTATCTCAGGGGTATCGCCACTTGAGCTCCTACAATGAGCAGTTCTTC. It codes for CASSLSQGYRHLSSYNEQFF.

The rearrangement joins TRBV18 to TRBJ2-7; 7 nucleotides align to TRBD1. Germline CDR1 KGHSH, CDR2 LQKENI. This CDR3 spans 13 amino acids. V was clipped by 2 bases and J by 4 bases; unmatched bases: 2. This CDR3 reads CASSPDRVYEQYF. The CDR3 DNA sequence: TGTGCCAGCTCACCAGACAGGGTGTACGAGCAGTACTTC.

The chain carries TRBV4-1 and TRBJ1-2; TRBD1 is a possible D gene (6 bases). CDR3 length: 15 residues. Trimming left V 0 bases short and J 4 bases short, with 12 bases between. The germline V gene encodes CDR1 MGHRA and CDR2 YSYEKL. The CDR3 DNA reads as TGCGCCAGCAGCCAAGATGGGGGCCAGGGCTATGGCTACACCTTC. This sequence encodes CASSQDGGQGYGYTF.

This chain uses TRBV7-9 with TRBJ2-7, with unresolved D. Trimming removed 2 bases from V and 5 bases from J, with 4 bases in between. The germline CDR1 and CDR2 sequences are SEHNR and FQNEAQ (reference sequence). This CDR3 has 11 residues. The CDR3 reads CASSLQNEQYF. In DNA, the CDR3 is TGTGCCAGCAGCTTACAGAACGAGCAGTACTTC.

This clone was recorded a few times. The chain links TRBV28 to TRBJ2-7, with TRBD2 as a possible D gene (5 bases). V was pared by 11 bases and J by 0 bases, with 14 bases between. This CDR3 is 13 amino acids long. The V gene's germline CDR1 is MDHEN and CDR2 SYDVKM. This CDR3 is CACGGQSSYEQYF. Here the CDR3 DNA reads TGTGCCTGCGGCGGGCAGAGCTCCTACGAGCAGTACTTC.

In this sample, this clone turned up once. CDR3 sequence: CASSGRDGLLRGNIQYF. For the CDR3, the DNA is TGTGCCAGCAGTGGGCGGGACGGCTTATTGAGGGGAAACATTCAGTACTTC. The chain couples TRBV2 to TRBJ2-4, with D possibly being TRBD2 (6 bases). CDR3 length: 17 residues. CDR1 and CDR2 from the germline V gene are SNHLY and FYNNEI. V was pared by 4 bases and J by 6 bases, with 22 bases between.